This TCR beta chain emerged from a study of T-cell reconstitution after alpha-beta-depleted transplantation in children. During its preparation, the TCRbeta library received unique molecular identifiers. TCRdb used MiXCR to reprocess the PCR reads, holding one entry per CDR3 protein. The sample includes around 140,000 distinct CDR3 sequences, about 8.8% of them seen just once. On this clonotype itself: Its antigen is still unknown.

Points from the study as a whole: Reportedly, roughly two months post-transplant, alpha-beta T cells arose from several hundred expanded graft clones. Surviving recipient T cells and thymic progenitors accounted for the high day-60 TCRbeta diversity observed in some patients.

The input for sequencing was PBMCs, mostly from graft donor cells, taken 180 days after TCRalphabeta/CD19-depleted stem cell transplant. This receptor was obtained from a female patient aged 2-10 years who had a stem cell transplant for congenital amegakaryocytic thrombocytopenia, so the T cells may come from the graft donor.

The CDR3 loop reads CASSSGITEAFF. The CDR3, as DNA: TGCGCCAGCAGCAGTGGGATTACGGAAGCTTTCTTT. The rearrangement joins TRBV5-1 to TRBJ1-1; D not resolved. Germline loops: CDR1 SGHRS, CDR2 YFSETQ. The CDR3 consists of 12 residues. V was pared by 4 bases and J by 8 bases, with 12 bases between.